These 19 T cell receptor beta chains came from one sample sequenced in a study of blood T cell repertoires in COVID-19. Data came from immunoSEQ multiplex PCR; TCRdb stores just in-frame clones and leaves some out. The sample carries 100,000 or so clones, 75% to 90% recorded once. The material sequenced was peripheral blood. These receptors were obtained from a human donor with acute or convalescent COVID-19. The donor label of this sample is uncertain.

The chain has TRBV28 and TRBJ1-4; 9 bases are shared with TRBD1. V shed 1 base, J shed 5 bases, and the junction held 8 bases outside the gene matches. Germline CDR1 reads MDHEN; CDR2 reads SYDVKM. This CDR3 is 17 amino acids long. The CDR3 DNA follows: TGTGCCAGCAGTTTATCTGGAGGGGACAGGGCGAATGAAAAACTGTTTTTT. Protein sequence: CASSLSGGDRANEKLFF.

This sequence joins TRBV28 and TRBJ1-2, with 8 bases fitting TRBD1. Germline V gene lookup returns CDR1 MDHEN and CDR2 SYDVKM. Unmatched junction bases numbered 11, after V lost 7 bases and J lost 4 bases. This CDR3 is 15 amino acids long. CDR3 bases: TGTGCCAGCACCGGCGGACAGGGTATGGGCTATGGCTACACCTTC. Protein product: CASTGGQGMGYGYTF.

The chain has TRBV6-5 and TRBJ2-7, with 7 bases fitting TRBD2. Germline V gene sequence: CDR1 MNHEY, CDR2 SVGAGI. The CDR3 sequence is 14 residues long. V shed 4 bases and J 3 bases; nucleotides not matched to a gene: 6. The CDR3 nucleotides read TGTGCCAGCAGTTTTGGACTAGAAGGCTACGAGCAGTACTTC. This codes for CASSFGLEGYEQYF.

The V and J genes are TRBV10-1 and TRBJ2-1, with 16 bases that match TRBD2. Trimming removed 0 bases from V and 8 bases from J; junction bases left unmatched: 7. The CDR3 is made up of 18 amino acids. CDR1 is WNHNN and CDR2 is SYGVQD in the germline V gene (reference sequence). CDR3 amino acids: CASSESEGLAGGLHEQFF. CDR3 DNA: TGCGCCAGCAGTGAGTCAGAGGGACTAGCGGGAGGGCTTCATGAGCAGTTCTTC.

The DNA of the CDR3 is TGTGCCAGCAGCCAAGGGGTGCGGGCCGGGGAGCTGTTTTTT. Protein product: CASSQGVRAGELFF. The chain is built from TRBV3-1 (or the pseudogene TRBV3-2) and TRBJ2-2, with D possibly TRBD2 on 5 matching bases. Germline V gives CDR1 LGHDT, CDR2 YNNKEL (reference sequence). The ends were cut back, 1 base at V and 6 bases at J, with 9 bases in the middle. The CDR3 sequence is 14 residues long.

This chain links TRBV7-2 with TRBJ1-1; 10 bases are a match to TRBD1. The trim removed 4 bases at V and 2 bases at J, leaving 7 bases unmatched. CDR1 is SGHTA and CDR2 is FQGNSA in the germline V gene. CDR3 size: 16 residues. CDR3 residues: CASSSLDRGSNTEAFF. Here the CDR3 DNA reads TGTGCCAGCAGCTCCTTGGACAGGGGGAGTAACACTGAAGCTTTCTTT.

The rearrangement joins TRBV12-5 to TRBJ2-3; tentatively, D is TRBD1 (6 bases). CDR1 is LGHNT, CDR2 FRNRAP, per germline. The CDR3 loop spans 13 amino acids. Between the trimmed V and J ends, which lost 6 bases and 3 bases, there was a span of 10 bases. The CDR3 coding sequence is TGTGCTAGTGGCATAACAGGGACAGATACGCAGTATTTT. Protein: CASGITGTDTQYF. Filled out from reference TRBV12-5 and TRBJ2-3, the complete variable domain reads DARVTQTPRHKVTEMGQEVTMRCQPILGHNTVFWYRQTMMQGLELLAYFRNRAPLDDSGMPKDRFSAEMPDATLATLKIQPSEPRDSAVYFCASGITGTDTQYFGPGTRLTVL.

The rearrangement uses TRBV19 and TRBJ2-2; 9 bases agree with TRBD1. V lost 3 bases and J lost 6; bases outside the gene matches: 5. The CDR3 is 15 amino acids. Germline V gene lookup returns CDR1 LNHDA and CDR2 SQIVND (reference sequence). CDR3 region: CASSIWGQGAGELFF. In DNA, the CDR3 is TGTGCCAGTAGTATTTGGGGACAGGGAGCCGGGGAGCTGTTTTTT.

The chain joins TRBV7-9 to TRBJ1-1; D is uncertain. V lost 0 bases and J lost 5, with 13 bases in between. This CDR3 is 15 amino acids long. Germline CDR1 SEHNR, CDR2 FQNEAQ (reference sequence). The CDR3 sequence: CASSLALSGTTEAFF. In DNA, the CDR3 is TGTGCCAGCAGCTTAGCCCTATCGGGTACGACTGAAGCTTTCTTT.

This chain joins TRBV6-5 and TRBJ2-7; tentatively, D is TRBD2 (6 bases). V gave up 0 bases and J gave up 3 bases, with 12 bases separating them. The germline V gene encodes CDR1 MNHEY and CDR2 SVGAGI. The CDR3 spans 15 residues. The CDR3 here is CASSYSWEELYEQYF. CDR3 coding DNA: TGTGCCAGCAGTTACTCCTGGGAGGAACTCTACGAGCAGTACTTC.

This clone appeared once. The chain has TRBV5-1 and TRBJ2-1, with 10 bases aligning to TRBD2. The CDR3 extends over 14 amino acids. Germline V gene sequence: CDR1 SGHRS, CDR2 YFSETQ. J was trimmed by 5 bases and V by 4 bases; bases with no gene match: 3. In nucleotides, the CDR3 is TGCGCCAGCAGCCGGACTAGCGGTAACAATGAGCAGTTCTTC. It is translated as CASSRTSGNNEQFF.

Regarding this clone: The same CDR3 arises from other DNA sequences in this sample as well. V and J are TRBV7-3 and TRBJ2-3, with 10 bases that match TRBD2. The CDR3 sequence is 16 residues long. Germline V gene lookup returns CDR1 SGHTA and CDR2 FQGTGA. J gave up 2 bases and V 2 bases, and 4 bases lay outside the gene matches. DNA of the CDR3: TGTGCCAGCAGCTTAGGGCTAGCGGGGGTCACAGATACGCAGTATTTT. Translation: CASSLGLAGVTDTQYF.

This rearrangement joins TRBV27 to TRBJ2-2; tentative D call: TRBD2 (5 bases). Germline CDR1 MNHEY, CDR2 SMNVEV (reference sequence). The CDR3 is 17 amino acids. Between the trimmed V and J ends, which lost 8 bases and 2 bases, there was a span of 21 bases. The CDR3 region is CASSPRVGVENTGELFF. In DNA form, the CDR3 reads TGTGCCAGCTCTCCAAGGGTCGGGGTGGAAAACACCGGGGAGCTGTTTTTT.

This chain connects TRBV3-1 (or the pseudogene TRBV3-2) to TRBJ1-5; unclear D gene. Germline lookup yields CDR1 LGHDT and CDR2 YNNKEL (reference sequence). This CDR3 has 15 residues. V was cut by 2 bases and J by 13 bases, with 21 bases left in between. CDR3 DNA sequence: TGTGCCAGCAGCCAATCCACCCTGACTGGATTGCTGCAGCATTTT. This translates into CASSQSTLTGLLQHF.

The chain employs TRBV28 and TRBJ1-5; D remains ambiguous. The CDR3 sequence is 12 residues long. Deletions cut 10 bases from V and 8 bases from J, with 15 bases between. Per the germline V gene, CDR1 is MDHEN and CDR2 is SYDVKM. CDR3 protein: CATSGLREPQHF. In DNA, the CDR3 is TGTGCCACCTCAGGTCTACGAGAGCCCCAGCATTTT.

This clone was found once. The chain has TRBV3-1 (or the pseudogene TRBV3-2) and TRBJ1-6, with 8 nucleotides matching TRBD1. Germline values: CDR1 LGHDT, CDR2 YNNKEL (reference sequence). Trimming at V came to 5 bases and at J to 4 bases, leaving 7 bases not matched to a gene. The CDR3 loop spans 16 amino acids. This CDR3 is CASSDGQGTYNSPLHF. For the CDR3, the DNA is TGTGCCAGCAGCGACGGACAGGGCACTTATAATTCACCCCTCCACTTT.

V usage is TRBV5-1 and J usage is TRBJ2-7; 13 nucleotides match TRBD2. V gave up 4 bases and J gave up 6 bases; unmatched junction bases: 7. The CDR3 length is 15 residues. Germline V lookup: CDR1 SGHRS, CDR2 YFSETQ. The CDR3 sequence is CASSLSGTSGTEQYF. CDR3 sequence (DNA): TGCGCCAGCAGCCTATCCGGGACTAGCGGGACCGAGCAGTACTTC.

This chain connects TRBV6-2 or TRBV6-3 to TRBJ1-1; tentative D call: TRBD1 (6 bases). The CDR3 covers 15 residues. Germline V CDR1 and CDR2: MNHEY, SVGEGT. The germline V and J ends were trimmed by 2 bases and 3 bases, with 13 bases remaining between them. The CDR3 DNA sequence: TGTGCCAGCAGTTACAGGGCAGGGGAATACACTGAAGCTTTCTTT. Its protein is CASSYRAGEYTEAFF.

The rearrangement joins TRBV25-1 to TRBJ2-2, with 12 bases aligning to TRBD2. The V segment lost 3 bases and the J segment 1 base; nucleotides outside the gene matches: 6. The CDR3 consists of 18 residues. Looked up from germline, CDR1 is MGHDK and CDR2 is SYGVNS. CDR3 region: CASSDLAGGEWNTGELFF. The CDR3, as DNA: TGTGCCAGCAGTGACCTAGCGGGAGGGGAATGGAACACCGGGGAGCTGTTTTTT.